This TCR beta chain was sequenced for a study of vaccination effects on CD4 cells after COVID-19 (dated by TCRdb to about 2022). For context, the study as a whole: To identify antigen-specific CD4+ T cell clonotypes by their expansion, the ViraFEST assay first stimulated PBMC with viral peptide pools and then applied TCR sequencing. Some 2 million PBMC per well were cultured with roughly 10 ug/ml peptides in IMDM containing approximately 4.5% human AB serum, approximately 9.1 IU/ml IL-2 and gentamicin. In the study, cultures from other donors were sequenced using the Oncomine TCR Beta short-read assay on an Illumina iSeq 100. SARS-CoV-2 spike-specific CD4+ TCR repertoires from before and after mRNA vaccination were compared in COVID-19 convalescent patients and in infection-naive vaccine recipients. The full study included over 8 COVID-19 convalescent patients and several SARS-CoV-2-naive healthy vaccine recipients. Across the study, the median time from the second dose to post-vaccine sampling was 72 days (range 14 to 241).

After 10 days of culture, CD4+ T cells were isolated with the EasySep CD4+ T cell isolation kit. Participants received two doses of either the BNT162b2 or the mRNA-1273 mRNA SARS-CoV-2 vaccine. None of the healthy vaccine recipients had a prior SARS-CoV-2 infection, which was confirmed by nucleocapsid antibody tests that came back negative both before and after vaccination. Half of the culture medium was replaced with fresh IL-2-containing medium on days 3 and 7. Unless otherwise noted, each peptide stimulation condition was cultured in triplicate wells. Using Ficoll-Paque Plus gradient centrifugation, PBMC were separated from whole blood and then either used fresh or cryopreserved at -140C. Genomic DNA was extracted from cultured CD4+ T cells with the QIAamp micro DNA kit. Receptors were amplified or captured by the immunoSEQ multiplex PCR assay. TCR beta CDR3 sequencing was performed on DNA from the cultured, isolated CD4+ T cells. Turning to the authors' computational methods: Non-productive TCR sequences were removed and reads were trimmed to the CDR3 region, keeping CDR3s of at least 7 amino acids. The MANAFEST web app was used to identify antigen-specific clonotypes by comparing expansion in peptide wells with expansion in reference cultures. Positive clones required FDR<0.05 expansion versus reference and all other wells, odds ratio above 5, and frequency above 0.1% in two replicate wells. Cross-reactive clonotypes were defined as significantly expanded in SARS-CoV-2 spike wells and in at least one common cold coronavirus spike condition. Levenshtein distance calculated with the stringdist R package was used to assess CDR3 similarity, and unrooted trees were constructed with ape in R 3.6.1. TCRdb mirrors the immuneACCESS table, restricted to in-frame sequences. Some clones are absent from its copies; in checked studies, under half trace to an unresolved V gene, and the reason for the others is unknown. Clonal size and the V and J genes are those of that table, whereas D and trimming came from the DNA. The sample table holds about 40,000 clones, of which around two thirds were seen once. Approximately 7.7% of the sample is held by the ten biggest clonotypes.

The paper's findings and limits, for the study overall: The study was limited by a small number of convalescent patients, and early post-infection timepoints were lacking. At late post-vaccination timepoints, both infection-induced and vaccine-induced clones showed marked clonal contraction, consistent with waning T cell responses. Among healthy vaccine recipients, nearly all vaccine-induced clones were SARS-CoV-2 mono-reactive, and only 1 of 255 was cross-reactive with common cold coronaviruses.

Reading from cysteine to phenylalanine, the CDR3 counts 16 amino acids. This entry keeps only the CDR3 DNA: 48 bases, framed from base 1. Trimming takes 5 bases off V and 3 bases off J; junction bases not matched to a gene: 10. The germline V gene encodes CDR1 SEHNR and CDR2 FQNEAQ (reference sequence). Regarding this clone: Its antigen remains undetermined. The input lacks base qualities; no much larger clone sits a single base away.

Here the sequenced sample was CD4+ T cells from PBMCs cultured without peptide, taken after COVID-19 vaccination. The chain is assembled from TRBV7-9 and TRBJ2-1; TRBD1 fits 7 bases in the junction. This sequence originates from a human donor who received a COVID-19 vaccine. Here is the DNA: TGTGCCAGCAGCGAAACGGTGGGACAGTACTACAATGAGCAGTTCTTC. Its translation is CASSETVGQYYNEQFF.